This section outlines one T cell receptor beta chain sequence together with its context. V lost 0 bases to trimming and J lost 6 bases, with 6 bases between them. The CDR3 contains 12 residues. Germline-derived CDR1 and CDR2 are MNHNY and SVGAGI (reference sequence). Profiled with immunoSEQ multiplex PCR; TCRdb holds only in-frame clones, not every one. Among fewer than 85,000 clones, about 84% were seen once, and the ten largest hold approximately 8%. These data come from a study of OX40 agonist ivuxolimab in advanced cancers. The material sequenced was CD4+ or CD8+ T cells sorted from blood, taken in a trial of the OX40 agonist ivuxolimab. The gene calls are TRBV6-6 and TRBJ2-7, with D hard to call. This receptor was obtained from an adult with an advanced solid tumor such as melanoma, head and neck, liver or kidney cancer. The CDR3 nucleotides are TGTGCCAGCAGTTACTCGATGGGCGAGCAGTACTTC. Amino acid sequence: CASSYSMGEQYF.